The 2 T cell receptor beta chains in this list originate from one sample, sequenced in a study of blood T cells in healthy people across ages. The authors ran a second PCR of 7 to 11 cycles using a sample-barcoded 5' primer and a J-beta primer mix. TCRdb used MiXCR to reprocess the 5' RACE reads, holding one entry per CDR3 protein. This table has about 1,600,000 distinct CDR3 sequences, 42% appearing once. The sequenced material came from blood. The receptor set was obtained from a woman aged 18-29 years in good health.

This clonotype was observed a handful of times. Here the CDR3 DNA reads TGCAGTGCTAGAGATGCCGGGGGGCCAGGCAATGAGCAGTTCTTC. Protein: CSARDAGGPGNEQFF. V usage is TRBV20-1 and J usage is TRBJ2-1; perhaps TRBD2 as D (7 bases). This CDR3 is 15 amino acids long. Germline V gene sequence: CDR1 DFQATT, CDR2 SNEGSKA (reference sequence). V lost 0 bases and J lost 6, with 15 bases in between.

This clonotype was seen more than once but under ten times. The gene calls are TRBV29-1 and TRBJ2-7; TRBD1 aligns across 9 bases. This CDR3 contains 11 residues. Germline CDR1 reads SQVTM; CDR2 reads ANQGSEA. The V segment lost 7 bases and the J segment 2 bases; nucleotides outside the gene matches: 0. In DNA, the CDR3 is TGCAGCGGACAGGGGGCCTACGAGCAGTACTTC. Translation: CSGQGAYEQYF.